These 25 T cell receptor beta chains were all obtained from the same sample, sequenced in a study of OX40 agonist ivuxolimab in advanced cancers. Assay: immunoSEQ multiplex PCR; the TCRdb copy retains only in-frame clones and omits some. The table shows roughly 20,000 clones, with 74% occurring only once. Sequenced material: CD4+ or CD8+ T cells sorted from blood, taken in a trial of the OX40 agonist ivuxolimab. These receptors all come from an adult with an advanced solid tumor such as melanoma, head and neck, liver or kidney cancer.

There are a few counts of this clone. The V and J genes are TRBV4-2 and TRBJ1-5; D perhaps matches TRBD1 (5 bases). Per germline, CDR1 LGHNA and CDR2 YNFKEQ. The CDR3 is 14 residues long. Between the trimmed V and J ends, which lost 6 bases and 0 bases, there was a span of 9 bases. In DNA form, the CDR3 reads TGTGCCAGCAGAGAGACAGATAGCAATCAGCCCCAGCATTTT. Amino acids: CASRETDSNQPQHF.

CDR3 region: CASSLSVAGFGYGYTF. The CDR3 region has the DNA TGTGCCAGCAGTTTATCGGTGGCAGGGTTTGGCTATGGCTACACCTTC. The J gene is TRBJ1-2, the V gene TRBV27, with a weak D call TRBD1 (5 bases). The CDR3 is 16 residues long. Trimming stripped 0 bases from V and 4 bases from J, with 15 bases between. Germline assignment: CDR1 MNHEY and CDR2 SMNVEV (reference sequence).

This clone was picked up one time. The chain has TRBV6-4 and TRBJ2-3, with D possibly TRBD2 on 5 matching bases. The CDR3 loop spans 14 amino acids. Germline lookup yields CDR1 MRHNA and CDR2 SNTAGT. The V end lost 6 bases, the J end lost 1 base, and 11 bases lay between the germline ends. This CDR3 reads CASSPYGGTDTQYF. The CDR3 bases are TGTGCCAGCAGCCCCTACGGGGGCACAGATACGCAGTATTTT.

This chain joins TRBV6-7 and TRBJ1-2; 7 bases align to TRBD1. Being an ORF, TRBV6-7 has a function that is uncertain. This CDR3 has 16 residues. V lost 6 bases to trimming and J lost 3 bases; unmatched junction nucleotides: 13. The CDR3 is CASSPQGGRADYGYTF. DNA of the CDR3: TGTGCCAGCAGCCCGCAGGGGGGGCGGGCGGACTATGGCTACACCTTC.

The chain joins TRBV27 to TRBJ1-5; 7 bases agree with TRBD1. The germline V gene encodes CDR1 MNHEY and CDR2 SMNVEV (reference sequence). This CDR3 is built from 16 residues. V lost 0 bases to trimming and J lost 1 base; unmatched junction nucleotides: 3. CDR3 protein: CASSLSMTGSNQPQHF. CDR3 coding DNA: TGTGCCAGCAGTTTATCGATGACAGGGAGCAATCAGCCCCAGCATTTT.

This chain connects TRBV19 to TRBJ1-2; D possibly corresponds to TRBD1 (5 bases). Trimming took off 7 bases at V and 1 base at J, with 16 bases between the two ends. The CDR3 consists of 15 residues. From germline, CDR1 is LNHDA and CDR2 SQIVND (reference sequence). CDR3 nucleotides: TGTGCCAGTACCCATGATGGGGGGGTTAACTATGGCTACACCTTC. Translation gives CASTHDGGVNYGYTF.

This clone occurred a few times. V usage is TRBV6-1 and J usage is TRBJ2-7; 9 nucleotides agree with TRBD2. In germline, CDR1 is MNHNS, CDR2 SASEGT. The CDR3 is 15 amino acids. With 6 bases clipped from V and 0 bases from J, the junction kept 6 bases outside the gene matches. Here the CDR3 reads CASRELAGSSYEQYF. Written as DNA, the CDR3 is TGTGCCAGCAGAGAACTAGCGGGTAGCTCCTACGAGCAGTACTTC.

This clone was counted only a few times. The chain is built from TRBV29-1 and TRBJ1-1; D not certain. Trimming removed 4 bases from V and 6 bases from J, with 12 bases in between. This CDR3 is built from 12 residues. Per germline, CDR1 SQVTM and CDR2 ANQGSEA. Written as DNA, the CDR3 is TGCAGCGTTGTTTCGGCGGGCGCTGAAGCTTTCTTT. Protein product: CSVVSAGAEAFF.

The chain joins TRBV5-6 to TRBJ2-3; D remains unclear. The V gene's germline CDR1 is SGHDT and CDR2 YYEEEE. The CDR3 has 13 residues. V shed 1 base and J shed 2 bases, with 5 bases lying between them. The CDR3 sequence is CASSLTTTDTQYF. The CDR3, as DNA: TGTGCCAGCAGCTTGACCACCACAGATACGCAGTATTTT.

The chain carries TRBV28 and TRBJ2-5; no firm D call. The CDR3 sequence is 13 residues long. V gave up 2 bases and J gave up 5 bases, with 9 bases separating them. From germline, CDR1 is MDHEN and CDR2 SYDVKM. This chain's CDR3 is CASSLPGAETQYF. CDR3 sequence (DNA): TGTGCCAGCAGTTTACCAGGAGCGGAGACCCAGTACTTC. The full variable domain, its missing parts supplied by reference TRBV28 and TRBJ2-5, is DVKVTQSSRYLVKRTGEKVFLECVQDMDHENMFWYRQDPGLGLRLIYFSYDVKMKEKGDIPEGYSVSREKKERFSLILESASTNQTSMYLCASSLPGAETQYFGPGTRLLVL.

V and J are TRBV11-2 and TRBJ1-2; 8 nucleotides match TRBD1. Unmatched junction bases numbered 13, after V lost 5 bases and J lost 2 bases. The CDR3 is 17 amino acids. Germline CDR1 SGHAT, CDR2 FQNNGV. CDR3 residues: CASSTLGRTGLNYGYTF. In DNA form, the CDR3 reads TGTGCCAGCAGCACCCTCGGTAGGACAGGGTTAAACTATGGCTACACCTTC.

This chain connects TRBV21-1 to TRBJ2-1; no check of the table's D call, TRBD2, against the DNA was made. TRBV21-1 is a listed pseudogene. The length of the CDR3 is 15 residues. CDR3 protein: CASRGRLAEYNEQFF. The CDR3 DNA is TGTGCCAGCAGGGGCCGACTAGCGGAGTACAATGAGCAGTTCTTC.

The gene calls are TRBV4-3 and TRBJ1-2, with TRBD1 as a possible D gene (5 bases). Germline V lookup: CDR1 LGHNA, CDR2 YSLEER. The CDR3 runs 15 residues. With 1 base removed from V and 5 bases from J, the gap between germline ends came to 14 bases. Here the CDR3 reads CASSQGSGTFYGYTF. CDR3 nucleotide sequence: TGCGCCAGCAGCCAAGGTTCCGGGACGTTTTATGGCTACACCTTC.

The chain employs TRBV30 and TRBJ2-7, with D perhaps matching TRBD2 (8 bases). The CDR3 covers 17 residues. Germline V gives CDR1 GTSNPN, CDR2 SVGIG (reference sequence). V gave up 7 bases and J gave up 4 bases, with 29 bases separating them. The CDR3 sequence: CASGGGGTVGPPYEQYF. CDR3 coding DNA: TGTGCCTCGGGGGGGGGCGGGACAGTTGGTCCCCCTTACGAGCAGTACTTC.

The sample holds a few counts of this clone. The chain carries TRBV13 and TRBJ2-2; 9 bases agree with TRBD1. CDR3 size: 16 residues. Trimming took 6 bases from V and 0 from J; bases not matched to a gene: 5. CDR1 is PRHDT and CDR2 is FYEKMQ in the germline V gene (reference sequence). CDR3 bases: TGTGCCAGCAGTTATGGGACAGGGACGAACACCGGGGAGCTGTTTTTT. Protein sequence: CASSYGTGTNTGELFF.

The V and J genes are TRBV7-2 and TRBJ2-2; 7 nucleotides align to TRBD2. CDR1 and CDR2 from the germline V gene are SGHTA and FQGNSA. Losses at the gene ends were 2 bases for V and 7 bases for J; bases not matched to a gene: 7. The CDR3 is 15 residues long. CDR3: CASSLTGTKGGELFF. CDR3 DNA: TGTGCCAGCAGCTTAACTGGGACTAAGGGCGGGGAGCTGTTTTTT. Complete variable domain (other parts from reference TRBV7-2 and TRBJ2-2): GAGVSQSPSNKVTEKGKDVELRCDPISGHTALYWYRQSLGQGLEFLIYFQGNSAPDKSGLPSDRFSAERTGGSVSTLTIQRTQQEDSAVYLCASSLTGTKGGELFFGEGSRLTVL.

This chain connects TRBV5-6 to TRBJ1-2; D unclear. V was pared by 0 bases and J by 4 bases, with 13 bases between. The CDR3 spans 15 residues. In germline, CDR1 is SGHDT, CDR2 YYEEEE. The CDR3 DNA reads TGTGCCAGCAGCTTGGCCGCAGGAGAAGGCTATGGCTACACCTTC. Amino acids: CASSLAAGEGYGYTF. Complete variable domain (other parts from reference TRBV5-6 and TRBJ1-2): DAGVTQSPTHLIKTRGQQVTLRCSPKSGHDTVSWYQQALGQGPQFIFQYYEEEERQRGNFPDRFSGHQFPNYSSELNVNALLLGDSALYLCASSLAAGEGYGYTFGSGTRLTVV.

The V and J genes are TRBV7-9 and TRBJ1-2; a weak D match, TRBD1 (5 bases). This CDR3 comprises 12 residues. The V gene lost 5 bases and the J gene lost 8 bases, with 12 bases spanning the gap. The germline V gene encodes CDR1 SEHNR and CDR2 FQNEAQ (reference sequence). The CDR3 DNA reads as TGTGCCAGCAGCCCTGGGACCGCCGGCTACACCTTC. This codes for CASSPGTAGYTF.

A single count supports this clone. The gene calls are TRBV29-1 and TRBJ2-2; D unclear. Trimming cost V 2 bases and J 0 bases, with 4 bases left between them. The germline V gene has CDR1 SQVTM and CDR2 ANQGSEA. The CDR3 is 13 residues long. The CDR3 loop is CSVESPNTGELFF. The CDR3 nucleotides read TGCAGCGTTGAATCCCCGAACACCGGGGAGCTGTTTTTT.

The V gene is TRBV5-1, the J gene TRBJ2-7, with 10 bases aligning to TRBD2. With 5 bases clipped from V and 2 bases from J, the junction kept 4 bases outside the gene matches. CDR1 is SGHRS, CDR2 YFSETQ, per germline. This CDR3 is 14 amino acids long. The CDR3 sequence is CASSLAGVPYEQYF. The DNA for the CDR3 is TGCGCCAGCAGTCTAGCGGGAGTACCCTACGAGCAGTACTTC.

This clone was detected a few times. The chain recombines TRBV6-5 with TRBJ1-6, with a tentative D call TRBD1 (5 bases). This CDR3 is built from 16 residues. V gave up 0 bases and J gave up 4 bases, with 10 bases separating them. Per germline, CDR1 MNHEY and CDR2 SVGAGI. Here the CDR3 reads CASSYSPEGYNSPLHF. The CDR3 DNA is TGTGCCAGCAGTTACTCACCGGAGGGGTATAATTCACCCCTCCACTTT.

The chain couples TRBV11-3 to TRBJ2-2, with D hard to call. The V end was cut by 5 bases, the J end by 3 bases, with 13 bases between. Germline values: CDR1 SGHNT, CDR2 YENEEA. The CDR3 has 15 amino acids. The CDR3 DNA follows: TGTGCCAGCAGCGCCCGTTCGTCGGACACCGGGGAGCTGTTTTTT. This encodes CASSARSSDTGELFF.

The chain links TRBV10-1 to TRBJ2-3; 9 nucleotides align to TRBD2. After removal of 3 bases from V and 5 bases from J, the junction contained 3 bases not matched to a gene. The CDR3 spans 14 residues. Germline V gene lookup returns CDR1 WNHNN and CDR2 SYGVQD (reference sequence). The CDR3 here is CASSEAGGIDTQYF. Here the CDR3 DNA reads TGCGCCAGCAGTGAAGCGGGAGGCATAGATACGCAGTATTTT.

The genes are TRBV7-6 and TRBJ2-1; a weak D match, TRBD1 (6 bases). Per the germline V gene, CDR1 is SGHVS and CDR2 is FNYEAQ. The CDR3 has 14 amino acids. Trimming took off 7 bases at V and 6 bases at J, with 16 bases between the two ends. CDR3 region: CASKKDRTPNEQFF. CDR3 nucleotide sequence: TGTGCCAGCAAAAAGGACAGAACACCCAATGAGCAGTTCTTC.

CDR3 in amino acids: CASSLTLSYEQYF. The CDR3, as DNA: TGTGCCAGCAGCTTGACCCTTTCCTACGAGCAGTACTTC. J is TRBJ2-7 and V is TRBV5-5; no definite D call. V lost 1 base, J lost 1 base, and 6 bases lay in between. In germline, CDR1 is SGHKS, CDR2 YYEKEE (reference sequence). The CDR3 covers 13 residues.